The T cell receptor beta chain under discussion was sequenced for a study of T cell changes during pregnancy in multiple sclerosis. Method: immunoSEQ multiplex PCR; TCRdb's copy keeps in-frame clones and lacks some. Here the sample spans almost 35,000 clones, about 90% being singletons. This clone was seen only a few times. This CDR3 region has 16 residues. The V gene lost 2 bases and the J gene lost 5 bases, with 18 bases spanning the gap. Germline CDR1 SGHAT, CDR2 FQNNGV. This clonotype was obtained from a female donor with multiple sclerosis, enrolled in a pregnancy study. The rearrangement uses TRBV11-2 and TRBJ1-1, with D perhaps matching TRBD1 (5 bases). The specimen comprised CD8+ T cells from peripheral blood mononuclear cells, sampled after pregnancy. CDR3 bases: TGTGCCAGCAGCTTACATCCCCGGGGAGGGGATACTGAAGCTTTCTTT. This translates into CASSLHPRGGDTEAFF.